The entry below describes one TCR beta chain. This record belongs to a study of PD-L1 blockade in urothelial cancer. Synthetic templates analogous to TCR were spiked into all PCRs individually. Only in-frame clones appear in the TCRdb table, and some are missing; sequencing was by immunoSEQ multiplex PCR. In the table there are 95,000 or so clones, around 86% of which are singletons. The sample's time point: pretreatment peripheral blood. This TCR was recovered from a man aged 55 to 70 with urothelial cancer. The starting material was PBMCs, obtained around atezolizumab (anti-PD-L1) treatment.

CDR3 sequence: CASSVGRGDTQYF. For the CDR3, the DNA is TGTGCCAGCAGTGTCGGCAGGGGCGATACGCAGTATTTT. The rearrangement links TRBV6-1 to TRBJ2-3; D is perhaps TRBD1 (6 bases). This CDR3 region has 13 residues. Germline assignment: CDR1 MNHNS and CDR2 SASEGT. Trimming cost V 4 bases and J 6 bases, with 11 bases left between them.